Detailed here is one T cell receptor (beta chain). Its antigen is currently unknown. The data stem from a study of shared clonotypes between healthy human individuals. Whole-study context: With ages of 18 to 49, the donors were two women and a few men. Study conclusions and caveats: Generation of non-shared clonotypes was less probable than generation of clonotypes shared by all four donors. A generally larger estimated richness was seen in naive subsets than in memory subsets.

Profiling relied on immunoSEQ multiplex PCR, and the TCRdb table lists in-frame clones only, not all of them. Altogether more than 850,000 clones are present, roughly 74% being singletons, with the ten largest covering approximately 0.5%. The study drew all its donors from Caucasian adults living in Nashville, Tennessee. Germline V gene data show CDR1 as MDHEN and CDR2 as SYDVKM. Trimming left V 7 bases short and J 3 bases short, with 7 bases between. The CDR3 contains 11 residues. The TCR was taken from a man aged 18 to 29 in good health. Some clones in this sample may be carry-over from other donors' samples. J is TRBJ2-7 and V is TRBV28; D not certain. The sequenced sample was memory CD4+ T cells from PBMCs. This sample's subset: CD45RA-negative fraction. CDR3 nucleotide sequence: TGTGCCAGCAACTCCAACTACGAGCAGTACTTC. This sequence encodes CASNSNYEQYF. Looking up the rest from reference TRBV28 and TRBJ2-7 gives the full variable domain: DVKVTQSSRYLVKRTGEKVFLECVQDMDHENMFWYRQDPGLGLRLIYFSYDVKMKEKGDIPEGYSVSREKKERFSLILESASTNQTSMYLCASNSNYEQYFGPGTRLTVT.